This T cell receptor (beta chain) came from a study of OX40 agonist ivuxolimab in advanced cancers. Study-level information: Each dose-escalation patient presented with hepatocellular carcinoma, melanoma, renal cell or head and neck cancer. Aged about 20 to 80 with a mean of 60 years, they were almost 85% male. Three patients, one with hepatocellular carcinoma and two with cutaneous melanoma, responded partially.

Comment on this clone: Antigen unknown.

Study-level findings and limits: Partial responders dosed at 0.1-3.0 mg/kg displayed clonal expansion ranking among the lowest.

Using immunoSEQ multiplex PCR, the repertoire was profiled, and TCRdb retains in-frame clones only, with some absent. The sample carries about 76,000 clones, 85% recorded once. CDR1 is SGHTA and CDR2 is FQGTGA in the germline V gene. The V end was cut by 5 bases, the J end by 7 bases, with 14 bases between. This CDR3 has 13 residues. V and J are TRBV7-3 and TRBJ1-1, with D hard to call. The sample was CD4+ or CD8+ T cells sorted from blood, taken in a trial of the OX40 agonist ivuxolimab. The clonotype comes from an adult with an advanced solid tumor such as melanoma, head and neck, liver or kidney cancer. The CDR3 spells CASSPEGGGEAFF. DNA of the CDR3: TGTGCCAGCAGCCCCGAGGGCGGAGGTGAAGCTTTCTTT.